Listed below are T cell receptor beta chains from one sample, sequenced in a study of blood T cell repertoires in COVID-19. The assay was immunoSEQ multiplex PCR, and TCRdb's table has in-frame clones only and misses some. The sample records approximately 310,000 clones, around nine tenths being singletons. The source material was peripheral blood. These receptor sequences come from a man aged 45-65 years with active or convalescent COVID-19. CDR3s include the opening cysteine and the closing phenylalanine or tryptophan. Fields, in order: J gene, clone size, V gene, D gene, CDR3 DNA, CDR3 protein. A D gene is named only where the DNA matches it firmly. Size is omitted from some rows. Given values are once, few, many or a class for expanded clones.

j_call: TRBJ2-2; clone_size: .; v_call: TRBV11-2; d_call: .; cdr3_nt: TGTGCCAGCAGCTCGACAGGAGCCACCGGGGAGCTGTTTTTT; cdr3_aa: CASSSTGATGELFF
j_call: TRBJ1-5; clone_size: .; v_call: TRBV2; d_call: TRBD1; cdr3_nt: TGTGCCAGCAAGGTACAGGGGGCAGGGAATCAGCCCCAGCATTTT; cdr3_aa: CASKVQGAGNQPQHF
j_call: TRBJ2-7; clone_size: .; v_call: TRBV9; d_call: TRBD1; cdr3_nt: TGTGCCAGCAGCGTAACAGGGACAGGGGTATCGGGTGAGCAGTACTTC; cdr3_aa: CASSVTGTGVSGEQYF
j_call: TRBJ1-1; clone_size: .; v_call: TRBV5-1; d_call: .; cdr3_nt: TGCGCCAGCAGACCGGACAGTCTGAACACTGAAGCTTTCTTT; cdr3_aa: CASRPDSLNTEAFF
j_call: TRBJ1-2; clone_size: .; v_call: TRBV5-8; d_call: .; cdr3_nt: TGTGCCAGCAGCGGTTCGGGGGAGGTTGGCTACACCTTC; cdr3_aa: CASSGSGEVGYTF
j_call: TRBJ1-4; clone_size: .; v_call: TRBV28; d_call: .; cdr3_nt: TGTGCCAGCAGTTTCCAGGGAGGAGGTGAAAAACTGTTTTTT; cdr3_aa: CASSFQGGGEKLFF
j_call: TRBJ1-1; clone_size: .; v_call: TRBV19; d_call: TRBD1; cdr3_nt: TGTGCCACCCAGGACAGGGCGCTTACACCTTTCTTT; cdr3_aa: CATQDRALTPFF
j_call: TRBJ1-5; clone_size: once; v_call: TRBV18; d_call: .; cdr3_nt: TGTGCCAGCTCACCACCTTCGGTAGGGGCCTATCAGCCCCAGCATTTT; cdr3_aa: CASSPPSVGAYQPQHF
j_call: TRBJ1-2; clone_size: .; v_call: TRBV2; d_call: TRBD1; cdr3_nt: TGTGCCAGCAGTGAACATAAGACAGGGAGCTATGGCTACACCTTC; cdr3_aa: CASSEHKTGSYGYTF
j_call: TRBJ2-1; clone_size: .; v_call: TRBV5-6; d_call: TRBD2; cdr3_nt: TGTGCCAGCAGCACGTTTAGCGGGACAAGCTACAATGAGCAGTTCTTC; cdr3_aa: CASSTFSGTSYNEQFF
j_call: TRBJ1-1; clone_size: once; v_call: TRBV4-1; d_call: .; cdr3_nt: TGCGCCAGCAGCCTTCTAACCCCGAACACTGAAGCTTTCTTT; cdr3_aa: CASSLLTPNTEAFF
j_call: TRBJ2-2; clone_size: .; v_call: TRBV7-3; d_call: .; cdr3_nt: TGTGCCAGCAGCCTTCACCCGGGCGGGCTGAACACCGGGGAGCTGTTTTTT; cdr3_aa: CASSLHPGGLNTGELFF
j_call: TRBJ1-2; clone_size: few; v_call: TRBV6-5; d_call: .; cdr3_nt: TGTGCCAGCTCCCTCGGGGGAATTGACTATGGCTACACCTTC; cdr3_aa: CASSLGGIDYGYTF
j_call: TRBJ2-2; clone_size: .; v_call: TRBV7-9; d_call: TRBD2; cdr3_nt: TGTGCCAGCAGCCCCGGGGGGGGTTGGACCGGGGAGCTGTTTTTT; cdr3_aa: CASSPGGGWTGELFF
j_call: TRBJ2-5; clone_size: .; v_call: TRBV7-9; d_call: .; cdr3_nt: TGTGCCAGCACGGGACTGCTTAACACCCAGTACTTC; cdr3_aa: CASTGLLNTQYF
j_call: TRBJ1-5; clone_size: .; v_call: TRBV28; d_call: .; cdr3_nt: TGTGCCAGCAGTTCTACGTATAGCAATCAGCCCCAGCATTTT; cdr3_aa: CASSSTYSNQPQHF
j_call: TRBJ1-1; clone_size: .; v_call: TRBV18; d_call: TRBD1; cdr3_nt: TGTGCCAGCTCACCGACGCTAGGGGGCGGCACTGAAGCTTTCTTT; cdr3_aa: CASSPTLGGGTEAFF
j_call: TRBJ2-1; clone_size: few; v_call: TRBV5-6; d_call: TRBD2; cdr3_nt: TGTGCCAGCAGCTCTATTCTAGCGGGAATCTACAATGAGCAGTTCTTC; cdr3_aa: CASSSILAGIYNEQFF
j_call: TRBJ1-1; clone_size: .; v_call: TRBV7-9; d_call: TRBD1; cdr3_nt: TGTGCCAGCAGCTTTTGGGGGACAGGGGGGAGTGAAGCTTTCTTT; cdr3_aa: CASSFWGTGGSEAFF
j_call: TRBJ1-3; clone_size: .; v_call: TRBV30; d_call: .; cdr3_nt: TGTGCCTGGAGTGCAGGGGCTGGAAACACCATATATTTT; cdr3_aa: CAWSAGAGNTIYF